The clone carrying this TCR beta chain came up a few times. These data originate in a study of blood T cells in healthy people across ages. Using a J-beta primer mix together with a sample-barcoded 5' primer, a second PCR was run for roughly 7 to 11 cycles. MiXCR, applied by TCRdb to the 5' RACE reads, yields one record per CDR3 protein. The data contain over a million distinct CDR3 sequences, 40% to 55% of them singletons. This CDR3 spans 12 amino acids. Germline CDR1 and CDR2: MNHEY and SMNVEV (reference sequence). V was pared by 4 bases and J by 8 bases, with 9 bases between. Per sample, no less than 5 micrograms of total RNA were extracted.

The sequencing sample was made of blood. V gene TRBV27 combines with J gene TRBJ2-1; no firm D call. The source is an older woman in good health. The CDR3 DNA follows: TGTGCCAGCAGTTCCGAGGTGGATGAGCAGTTCTTC. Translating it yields CASSSEVDEQFF.